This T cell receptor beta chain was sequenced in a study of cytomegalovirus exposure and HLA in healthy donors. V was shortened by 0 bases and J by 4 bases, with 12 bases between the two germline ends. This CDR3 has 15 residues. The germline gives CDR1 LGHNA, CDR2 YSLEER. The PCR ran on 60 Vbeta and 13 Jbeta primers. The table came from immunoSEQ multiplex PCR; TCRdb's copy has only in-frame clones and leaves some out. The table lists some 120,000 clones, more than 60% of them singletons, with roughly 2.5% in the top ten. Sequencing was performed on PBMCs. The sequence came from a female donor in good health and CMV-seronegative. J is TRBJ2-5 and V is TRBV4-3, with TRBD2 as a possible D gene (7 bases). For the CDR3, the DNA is TGCGCCAGCAGCCAAGAAAGGGGGGGGAGAGAGACCCAGTACTTC. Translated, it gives CASSQERGGRETQYF.